This T cell receptor (beta chain) comes out of a study of cytomegalovirus exposure and HLA in healthy donors. The table came from immunoSEQ multiplex PCR; TCRdb's copy has only in-frame clones and leaves some out. The sample lists some 320,000 clones, about nine tenths occurring once. The V end lost 5 bases, the J end lost 10 bases, and 13 bases lay between the germline ends. The length of the CDR3 is 12 residues. Germline CDR1 is SGHTA and CDR2 is FQGNSA. The specimen sequenced was PBMCs. The V call is TRBV7-2, the J call TRBJ2-3, with D hard to call. The clonotype originates from a woman aged 25 to 45 in good health and CMV-seropositive. CDR3 nucleotide sequence: TGTGCCAGCAGCCCCCCCTCTCCGGCGCAGTATTTT. Translated: CASSPPSPAQYF.